The 5 T cell receptor beta chains below come from one sample, sequenced in a study of blood T cell repertoires in COVID-19 (dated by TCRdb to the early 2020s). Library method: the immunoSEQ multiplex PCR assay. Imported from immuneACCESS, the table was reduced by TCRdb to in-frame sequences with V and J called. These copies leave out some clones; in studies compared against another copy, an unresolved V gene accounts for under half, and the cause of the remainder is not known. Recorded for this sample are 200,000 to 300,000 clones; approximately 86% of them occurred a single time. 1.2% to 1.5% of the sample belongs to the ten largest clones. Material for sequencing was peripheral blood. The receptors were sampled from an elderly man with acute or convalescent COVID-19.

V gene TRBV7-9 combines with J gene TRBJ2-1; tentatively, D is TRBD1 (5 bases). V was cut by 1 base and J by 7 bases, with 11 bases left in between. The CDR3 length is 14 residues. Germline V gene lookup returns CDR1 SEHNR and CDR2 FQNEAQ (reference sequence). The CDR3 region is CASSLGLGVNEQFF. DNA of the CDR3: TGTGCCAGCAGCTTAGGTTTAGGGGTTAATGAGCAGTTCTTC.

This chain's CDR3 is CASSQGVRVTEAFF. CDR3 DNA: TGCGCCAGCAGCCAAGGAGTCAGGGTAACTGAAGCTTTCTTT. The genes are TRBV4-1 and TRBJ1-1, with a possible D match to TRBD1 (5 bases). V gave up 1 base and J gave up 5 bases, with 11 bases separating them. This CDR3 is 14 amino acids long. Per the germline V gene, CDR1 is MGHRA and CDR2 is YSYEKL.

The count of this clone is one. The sample carries other DNA sequences with the same CDR3. The genes are TRBV19 and TRBJ1-6; D gene uncertain. The CDR3 consists of 14 residues. V gave up 3 bases and J gave up 3 bases, with 6 bases separating them. Germline V CDR1 and CDR2: LNHDA, SQIVND (reference sequence). This chain's CDR3 is CASSINSYNSPLHF. The CDR3 coding sequence is TGTGCCAGTAGTATCAACAGCTATAATTCACCCCTCCACTTT.

The DNA of the CDR3 is TGCGCCAGCAGCCAAGGACAGAACTCCTATAATTCACCCCTCCACTTT. It yields the protein CASSQGQNSYNSPLHF. The chain recombines TRBV5-1 with TRBJ1-6; TRBD1 might be the D (6 bases). Germline V CDR1 and CDR2: SGHRS, YFSETQ. Trimming took off 4 bases at V and 0 bases at J, with 11 bases between the two ends. The CDR3 extends over 16 amino acids.

The genes are TRBV3-1 (or the pseudogene TRBV3-2) and TRBJ1-2, with D possibly being TRBD1 (6 bases). V dropped 1 base and J dropped 5 bases, with 14 bases sitting between them. CDR1 is LGHDT, CDR2 YNNKEL, per germline (reference sequence). This CDR3 spans 15 amino acids. In DNA form, the CDR3 reads TGTGCCAGCAGCCAAGGGCCACTGACAGGATATGGCTACACCTTC. This sequence encodes CASSQGPLTGYGYTF.